A single sample is the source of the 22 T cell receptor beta chains below, sequenced in a study of identifying expanded T cells in peripheral blood. Assay used: immunoSEQ multiplex PCR; TCRdb lists only in-frame clones, some missing. The sample holds over 100,000 clones, approximately 89% seen once. Sequencing was performed on blood. The source of these receptors is a person between 18 and 75 years old in good health.

Only one count was recorded for this clone. The V and J genes are TRBV6-5 and TRBJ2-5; TRBD1 agrees at 7 bases. Germline lookup yields CDR1 MNHEY and CDR2 SVGAGI. Unmatched junction bases numbered 4, after V lost 8 bases and J lost 4 bases. The CDR3 spans 12 residues. The CDR3 DNA is TGTGCCAGCGCGACAGGGAGAGAGACCCAGTACTTC. This sequence encodes CASATGRETQYF.

This chain connects TRBV6-1 to TRBJ1-4; D not certain. V shed 8 bases and J shed 5 bases, with 18 bases lying between them. The CDR3 extends over 15 amino acids. CDR1 is MNHNS, CDR2 SASEGT, per germline. CDR3 in amino acids: CASSPDTWINEKLFF. As DNA, the CDR3 is TGTGCCAGCTCACCAGACACCTGGATAAATGAAAAACTGTTTTTT.

The gene calls are TRBV27 and TRBJ1-2, with 7 bases aligning to TRBD1. The CDR3 contains 15 residues. CDR1 and CDR2 (germline): MNHEY, SMNVEV (reference sequence). J gave up 2 bases and V 3 bases, and 6 bases lay outside the gene matches. CDR3 in amino acids: CASSFRDRLNYGYTF. The CDR3 coding sequence is TGTGCCAGCAGTTTCAGGGACAGATTAAACTATGGCTACACCTTC.

This rearrangement joins TRBV10-1 to TRBJ2-7; TRBD1 might be the D (5 bases). The CDR3 has 12 residues. CDR1 WNHNN and CDR2 SYGVQD come from the germline V gene (reference sequence). The V end lost 6 bases, the J end lost 7 bases, and 13 bases lay between the germline ends. The CDR3 region has the DNA TGCGCCAGCAGCCGGACAAGCCTGGAGCAGTACTTC. Translation gives CASSRTSLEQYF.

This rearrangement joins TRBV7-2 to TRBJ1-3; D is undetermined. There are 14 residues in the CDR3. V shed 2 bases and J shed 4 bases, with 9 bases lying between them. CDR1 is SGHTA, CDR2 FQGNSA, per germline. Here the CDR3 reads CASSLMGLGNTIYF. CDR3 bases: TGTGCCAGCAGCTTAATGGGTTTGGGAAACACCATATATTTT.

The chain recombines TRBV19 with TRBJ2-7; D tentatively fits TRBD1 or TRBD2 (5 bases each). CDR3 size: 14 residues. Trimming cost V 5 bases and J 6 bases, with 17 bases left between them. Germline loops: CDR1 LNHDA, CDR2 SQIVND (reference sequence). This chain's CDR3 is CASSAGAPEGEQYF. The CDR3 DNA is TGTGCCAGTAGTGCCGGGGCCCCAGAGGGCGAGCAGTACTTC.

This clone was found a few times. This CDR3 reads CASSGRSNQPQHF. The CDR3 nucleotides are TGTGCCAGCAGTGGTCGAAGCAATCAGCCCCAGCATTTT. The J gene is TRBJ1-5, the V gene TRBV2, with D hard to call. The ends were cut back, 4 bases at V and 1 base at J, with 5 bases in the middle. Germline V gives CDR1 SNHLY, CDR2 FYNNEI. This CDR3 has 13 residues.

The chain carries TRBV2 and TRBJ2-7; 10 bases line up with TRBD2. V lost 6 bases and J lost 4; bases outside the gene matches: 6. The length of the CDR3 is 14 residues. Germline CDR1 reads SNHLY; CDR2 reads FYNNEI. In nucleotides, the CDR3 is TGTGCCAGCAGGGAGCGGGAGGGCCAATACGAGCAGTACTTC. Translated, it gives CASREREGQYEQYF.

The chain uses TRBV5-4 and TRBJ2-3, with 9 bases aligning to TRBD1. CDR3 length: 15 amino acids. Germline CDR1 reads SGHNT; CDR2 reads YYREEE (reference sequence). After removal of 4 bases from V and 1 base from J, the junction contained 4 bases not matched to a gene. The CDR3 nucleotides are TGTGCCAGCAGCGACCGGGACAGGGGCACAGATACGCAGTATTTT. Translating it yields CASSDRDRGTDTQYF.

V is TRBV28 and J is TRBJ2-3, with D perhaps given as TRBD1 or TRBD2 (5 bases each). The germline gives CDR1 MDHEN, CDR2 SYDVKM. The CDR3 length is 21 residues. V lost 2 bases and J 3 bases, leaving 30 bases between the germline ends. The CDR3 here is CASSLPIDDRGLNEGTDTQYF. The CDR3 DNA follows: TGTGCCAGCAGTTTACCCATCGATGATCGCGGCCTAAACGAGGGGACAGATACGCAGTATTTT. Full variable domain (outside the CDR3, taken from reference TRBV28 and TRBJ2-3): DVKVTQSSRYLVKRTGEKVFLECVQDMDHENMFWYRQDPGLGLRLIYFSYDVKMKEKGDIPEGYSVSREKKERFSLILESASTNQTSMYLCASSLPIDDRGLNEGTDTQYFGPGTRLTVL.

The chain recombines TRBV19 with TRBJ1-5; 11 bases line up with TRBD1. The V and J ends lost 6 bases and 2 bases, in that order; junction bases with no gene match: 3. The V gene's germline CDR1 is LNHDA and CDR2 SQIVND (reference sequence). CDR3 length: 15 amino acids. Written as DNA, the CDR3 is TGTGCCAGTAGCGGGACAGGGGGGGGCAATCAGCCCCAGCATTTT. This codes for CASSGTGGGNQPQHF.

The table lists this clone with a count of one. V gene TRBV15 combines with J gene TRBJ2-2, with a weak D call TRBD1 (6 bases). Deletions cut 3 bases from V and 4 bases from J, with 12 bases between. This CDR3 is 15 amino acids long. Germline lookup yields CDR1 LNHNV and CDR2 YYDKDF (reference sequence). CDR3 sequence reads: CATSSRGVGTGELFF. DNA for the CDR3: TGTGCCACCAGCAGCAGGGGCGTCGGCACCGGGGAGCTGTTTTTT.

V and J are TRBV5-5 and TRBJ1-2; TRBD1 matches 8 bases. The CDR3 is 17 residues long. Germline CDR1 and CDR2: SGHKS and YYEKEE (reference sequence). The trim removed 4 bases at V and 3 bases at J, leaving 14 bases unmatched. For the CDR3, the DNA is TGTGCCAGCAGCCCCGGACAGGGAGACGAAGTCGACTATGGCTACACCTTC. This sequence encodes CASSPGQGDEVDYGYTF.

The genes are TRBV29-1 and TRBJ1-1; 7 positions match TRBD1. There are 13 residues in the CDR3. The V gene end was trimmed by 5 bases and the J gene end by 6 bases; junction bases not matched to a gene: 9. Germline CDR1 SQVTM, CDR2 ANQGSEA. In DNA, the CDR3 is TGCAGCGTTACTATGACAGGGCGGGCTGAAGCTTTCTTT. Encoded protein: CSVTMTGRAEAFF.

V and J are TRBV30 and TRBJ1-2; the D gene is possibly TRBD1 (5 bases). The CDR3 is made up of 11 amino acids. Germline CDR1 is GTSNPN and CDR2 is SVGIG (reference sequence). Between the trimmed V and J ends, which lost 2 bases and 12 bases, there was a span of 13 bases. The CDR3 sequence: CAWSRGRRNTF. CDR3 nucleotide sequence: TGTGCCTGGAGTCGGGGCCGGAGAAACACCTTC. Looking up the rest from reference TRBV30 and TRBJ1-2 gives the full variable domain: SQTIHQWPATLVQPVGSPLSLECTVEGTSNPNLYWYRQAAGRGLQLLFYSVGIGQISSEVPQNLSASRPQDRQFILSSKKLLLSDSGFYLCAWSRGRRNTFGSGTRLTVV.

This clone was observed a single time. J is TRBJ2-5 and V is TRBV4-1, with 8 bases fitting TRBD1. V lost 3 bases to trimming and J lost 1 base; unmatched junction nucleotides: 4. The CDR3 spans 15 residues. Looked up from germline, CDR1 is MGHRA and CDR2 is YSYEKL. CDR3: CASSQFTGGQETQYF. The CDR3 nucleotides read TGCGCCAGCAGCCAGTTCACAGGGGGCCAAGAGACCCAGTACTTC.

This clone was detected only once. The V call is TRBV4-3, the J call TRBJ1-1; D call uncertain. The germline V and J ends were trimmed by 0 bases and 11 bases, with 16 bases remaining between them. Germline-derived CDR1 and CDR2 are LGHNA and YSLEER. The CDR3 covers 14 residues. CDR3 DNA: TGCGCCAGCAGCCAAGATTTTGTGTCTCCAGTGGCTTTCTTT. Residues: CASSQDFVSPVAFF.

The chain employs TRBV14 and TRBJ2-2; no clear D. The CDR3 is made up of 12 amino acids. Looked up from germline, CDR1 is SGHDN and CDR2 is FVKESK. Deletions cut 5 bases from V and 5 bases from J, with 6 bases between. The CDR3 loop reads CASSELTGELFF. CDR3 in DNA: TGTGCCAGCAGCGAACTAACCGGGGAGCTGTTTTTT.

This clone appeared a few times. The chain joins TRBV7-2 to TRBJ2-2; D is undetermined. The CDR3 consists of 13 residues. V was pared by 6 bases and J by 5 bases, with 10 bases between. Germline CDR1 is SGHTA and CDR2 is FQGNSA. CDR3 in amino acids: CASRSTRTGELFF. DNA of the CDR3: TGTGCCAGCAGGAGTACCAGAACCGGGGAGCTGTTTTTT.

The chain combines TRBV9 with TRBJ1-3; TRBD1 might be the D (5 bases). The CDR3 is 16 amino acids. Trimming left V 0 bases short and J 3 bases short, with 13 bases between. Per germline, CDR1 SGDLS and CDR2 YYNGEE. CDR3 in amino acids: CASSVAGRDGGNTIYF. DNA of the CDR3: TGTGCCAGCAGCGTAGCTGGCAGGGATGGTGGAAACACCATATATTTT.

The chain is built from TRBV2 and TRBJ1-2; D gene uncertain. Germline lookup yields CDR1 SNHLY and CDR2 FYNNEI. This CDR3 has 14 residues. Deletions cut 5 bases from V and 4 bases from J, with 14 bases between. CDR3 loop: CASSSLLFRYGYTF. Written as DNA, the CDR3 is TGTGCCAGCAGTTCTCTCTTGTTTCGCTATGGCTACACCTTC.

This chain connects TRBV6-5 to TRBJ2-7; 7 nucleotides match TRBD2. V lost 2 bases, J lost 0 bases, and 4 bases stayed unmatched. The CDR3 runs to 15 residues. Germline loops: CDR1 MNHEY, CDR2 SVGAGI. In DNA form, the CDR3 reads TGTGCCAGCAGTTACGGGAGGGGATTCTCCTACGAGCAGTACTTC. Protein product: CASSYGRGFSYEQYF.